The entry below gives a single T cell receptor (beta chain) sequence along with its context. 0.5 to 1 ug RNA was reverse transcribed with random hexamers. Using its own MiXCR run on the immunoSEQ multiplex PCR reads, TCRdb lists one record per CDR3 protein. This repertoire shows around 170,000 distinct CDR3 sequences, 95% found once; its top ten account for 0.15% to 0.2%. Patients with Susac syndrome met diagnostic criteria defined recently for definite or probable disease. This specimen belongs to a study of CD8 T cells in Susac syndrome. This sequence originates from a human donor with Susac syndrome. The sample comprised CD8+ T cells from PBMCs.

The CDR3 DNA reads as TGTGCCAGCAGCGACCGGGACGGGTACACAGATACGCAGTATTTT. Encoded protein: CASSDRDGYTDTQYF. V usage is TRBV11-1 and J usage is TRBJ2-3, with D perhaps given as TRBD1 or TRBD2 (5 bases each). V dropped 5 bases and J dropped 2 bases, with 14 bases sitting between them. The CDR3 covers 15 residues. Germline V gene data show CDR1 as SGHAT and CDR2 as FQDESV (reference sequence). Supplemented by reference TRBV11-1 and TRBJ2-3, the full variable domain reads EAEVAQSPRYKITEKSQAVAFWCDPISGHATLYWYRQILGQGPELLVQFQDESVVDDSQLPKDRFSAERLKGVDSTLKIQPAELGDSAMYLCASSDRDGYTDTQYFGPGTRLTVL.